This passage covers 8 T cell receptor beta chains from one sample sequenced in a study of regulatory T cells in long-lasting Graves disease. Time point here: newly diagnosed GD, antithyroid drugs for less than 3 months. Generation of the TCR library employed RNA extracted from PBMCs. Sequencing libraries for TCR beta were prepared with iRepertoire HTBI primers and Arm-PCR of CDR3 regions. One entry per CDR3 protein results from TCRdb running MiXCR on the multiplex PCR reads. In the table there are roughly 360,000 distinct CDR3 sequences, 10% to 15% of which are singletons. The sample was also linked to a second study, of T cells in Graves' hyperthyroidism and ophthalmopathy.

Sequenced here: peripheral blood mononuclear cells (PBMCs), sampled at new diagnosis, from a patient treated with antithyroid drugs. These receptors were taken from a woman aged 18-29 years with Graves disease.

This clonotype has at least ten counts. The rearrangement joins TRBV28 to TRBJ1-1, with TRBD1 identical over 8 bases. This CDR3 is built from 13 residues. CDR1 MDHEN and CDR2 SYDVKM come from the germline V gene. V shed 4 bases, J shed 6 bases, and the junction held 4 bases outside the gene matches. The CDR3 region is CASSSRGLAEAFF. The CDR3 DNA follows: TGTGCCAGCAGTTCCAGGGGGCTGGCTGAAGCTTTCTTT.

A few counts support this clonotype. V gene TRBV6-1 combines with J gene TRBJ1-2; weak D call: TRBD1 (5 bases). The V end lost 0 bases, the J end lost 3 bases, and 11 bases lay between the germline ends. Looked up from germline, CDR1 is MNHNS and CDR2 is SASEGT. This CDR3 contains 15 residues. The CDR3 sequence is CASSEALGGDYGYTF. In DNA form, the CDR3 reads TGTGCCAGCAGTGAAGCGCTCGGGGGGGACTATGGCTACACCTTC.

There are many counts of this clonotype. The CDR3 is CASSQFQGSEQYF. The CDR3 coding sequence is TGTGCCAGCAGCCAATTTCAGGGCAGCGAGCAGTACTTC. The gene calls are TRBV16 and TRBJ2-7; tentatively, D is TRBD1 (5 bases). V was shortened by 1 base and J by 6 bases, with 10 bases between the two germline ends. CDR1 is KGHSY, CDR2 FQNENV, per germline. The CDR3 contains 13 residues.

The rearrangement joins TRBV20-1 to TRBJ2-7, with 8 nucleotides matching TRBD1. CDR1 is DFQATT, CDR2 SNEGSKA, per germline (reference sequence). V gave up 3 bases and J gave up 3 bases; unmatched junction bases: 19. The CDR3 spans 18 residues. CDR3: CSARIFNTGTGRVYEQYF. Here the CDR3 DNA reads TGCAGTGCTAGGATTTTTAATACCGGGACAGGCAGGGTCTACGAGCAGTACTTC.

This clonotype occurred many times. The rearrangement uses TRBV27 and TRBJ1-2; TRBD1 is a possible D gene (6 bases). The CDR3 loop spans 14 amino acids. From germline, CDR1 is MNHEY and CDR2 SMNVEV (reference sequence). V was shortened by 6 bases and J by 8 bases, with 19 bases between the two germline ends. CDR3 nucleotide sequence: TGTGCCAGCAGAAACAGGGAGGCCGATCACGGCTACACCTTC. It specifies CASRNREADHGYTF.

This clonotype has ten or more counts. CDR3 nucleotide sequence: TGTGCCAGCAGTGCCCCGGGACAGGGTGCTTGGCAGCCCCAGCATTTT. It translates to CASSAPGQGAWQPQHF. This chain uses TRBV12-3 or TRBV12-4 with TRBJ1-5; 9 positions agree with TRBD1. J lost 7 bases, V lost 5 bases, and 12 bases had no gene match. CDR3 length equals 16 residues.

This clonotype was seen more than once but under ten times. The V and J genes are TRBV28 and TRBJ2-1; D possibly corresponds to TRBD2 (6 bases). Trimming took 8 bases from V and 7 from J, leaving 15 bases between them. CDR3 length: 13 residues. Germline CDR1 MDHEN, CDR2 SYDVKM. This CDR3 reads CASLDGGRNEQFF. For the CDR3, the DNA is TGTGCCAGCTTAGATGGGGGGAGAAATGAGCAGTTCTTC.

This clonotype showed up many times. This sequence joins TRBV27 and TRBJ1-2; D is unclear. The CDR3 contains 15 residues. Trimming removed 0 bases at V and 2 bases at J, with 10 bases between. Germline V lookup: CDR1 MNHEY, CDR2 SMNVEV (reference sequence). CDR3 protein: CASSLSMGANYGYTF. The DNA of the CDR3 is TGTGCCAGCAGTTTATCGATGGGCGCGAACTATGGCTACACCTTC.